One and the same sample provided the 25 T cell receptor beta chains below, sequenced in a study of blood T cell repertoires in COVID-19. The method was immunoSEQ multiplex PCR; TCRdb's version includes in-frame clones alone and lacks a portion of them. The sample has fewer than 300,000 clones; around 92% are singletons. The sequenced material came from peripheral blood. These receptors were taken from a person aged 18 to 35 with COVID-19, enrolled during active disease.

V and J are TRBV5-1 and TRBJ1-1; 7 bases are a match to TRBD1. The CDR3 contains 14 residues. In germline, CDR1 is SGHRS, CDR2 YFSETQ. Trimming took 0 bases from V and 4 from J; bases not matched to a gene: 3. The CDR3 loop reads CASSLEAGGTEAFF. CDR3 DNA: TGCGCCAGCAGCTTGGAGGCAGGGGGCACTGAAGCTTTCTTT.

In its sample, this clone was seen once. The chain recombines TRBV29-1 with TRBJ2-5, with 8 bases aligning to TRBD2. Germline V gene sequence: CDR1 SQVTM, CDR2 ANQGSEA. The CDR3 totals 13 residues. The ends lost 3 bases at V and 8 bases at J; junction bases unmatched: 8. In DNA form, the CDR3 reads TGCAGCGTTGATCCGGGACTAGGCGGCACCCAGTACTTC. It yields the protein CSVDPGLGGTQYF.

This clone was seen only once. The chain carries TRBV24-1 and TRBJ2-1; TRBD2 matches at 8 bases. Losses at the gene ends were 1 base for V and 4 bases for J; bases not matched to a gene: 14. The germline gives CDR1 KGHDR, CDR2 SFDVKD. The CDR3 contains 19 residues. CDR3 loop: CATSDFQAGAKAFYNEQFF. The CDR3 bases are TGTGCCACCAGTGATTTTCAAGCGGGAGCCAAAGCCTTTTACAATGAGCAGTTCTTC.

The gene calls are TRBV18 and TRBJ2-3, with 7 bases identical to TRBD2. The CDR3 runs to 16 residues. With 0 bases clipped from V and 2 bases from J, the junction kept 5 bases outside the gene matches. Per the germline V gene, CDR1 is KGHSH and CDR2 is LQKENI. CDR3 region: CASSPPSLAVTDTQYF. The CDR3 DNA follows: TGTGCCAGCTCACCACCGTCGCTAGCGGTCACAGATACGCAGTATTTT.

V usage is TRBV9 and J usage is TRBJ1-3; D call uncertain. Trimming shortened V by 0 bases and J by 2 bases, and 15 bases separated the two germline ends. The CDR3 has 17 residues. The germline V gene encodes CDR1 SGDLS and CDR2 YYNGEE. The CDR3 loop is CASSVVRLRPTGNTIYF. In DNA, the CDR3 is TGTGCCAGCAGCGTAGTAAGGTTGAGGCCCACTGGAAACACCATATATTTT.

The chain couples TRBV2 to TRBJ2-1, with 8 bases lining up with TRBD1. This CDR3 contains 12 residues. Trimming took 6 bases from V and 8 from J; bases not matched to a gene: 3. Germline loops: CDR1 SNHLY, CDR2 FYNNEI. Written as DNA, the CDR3 is TGTGCCAGCAGGGACAGGGTTCATGAGCAGTTCTTC. This sequence encodes CASRDRVHEQFF.

The chain carries TRBV6-2 or TRBV6-3 and TRBJ2-2, with TRBD2 as a possible D gene (7 bases). Deletions cut 2 bases from V and 5 bases from J, with 12 bases between. There are 15 residues in the CDR3. CDR1 is MNHEY, CDR2 SVGEGT, per germline. The CDR3 loop is CASSYGGAVTGELFF. CDR3 coding DNA: TGTGCCAGCAGTTACGGGGGGGCGGTTACCGGGGAGCTGTTTTTT.

The chain has TRBV29-1 and TRBJ1-6; D is perhaps TRBD1 (5 bases). This CDR3 is built from 13 residues. Germline assignment: CDR1 SQVTM and CDR2 ANQGSEA. V was trimmed by 4 bases and J by 6 bases, leaving 10 bases between them. The CDR3 coding sequence is TGCAGCGTTGGAGAGGGGCTTAATTCACCCCTCCACTTT. Translating it yields CSVGEGLNSPLHF.

Only one count was recorded for this clone. The rearrangement links TRBV2 to TRBJ2-1; no clear D gene. Germline V gene data show CDR1 as SNHLY and CDR2 as FYNNEI. Trimming shortened V by 7 bases and J by 8 bases, and 15 bases separated the two germline ends. The CDR3 loop spans 13 amino acids. The DNA of the CDR3 is TGTGCCAGCATGACTCTCTATCTCGATGAGCAGTTCTTC. It encodes CASMTLYLDEQFF.

The genes are TRBV5-8 and TRBJ2-1; possible D gene TRBD1, 5 bases. CDR3 length equals 18 residues. From germline, CDR1 is SGHTS and CDR2 YDEGEE. V lost 3 bases and J 0 bases, leaving 19 bases between the germline ends. The CDR3 coding sequence is TGTGCCAGCAGCTCGACCGAACGACAGACCTACTCCTACAATGAGCAGTTCTTC. This sequence encodes CASSSTERQTYSYNEQFF.

The chain uses TRBV14 and TRBJ2-3, with TRBD1 matching 9 bases. The germline V gene has CDR1 SGHDN and CDR2 FVKESK. J lost 6 bases, V lost 1 base, and 11 bases had no gene match. This CDR3 has 17 residues. CDR3 protein: CASSQGFGTGSYDTQYF. Written as DNA, the CDR3 is TGTGCCAGCAGCCAAGGGTTTGGGACAGGGTCGTACGATACGCAGTATTTT.

In its sample, this clone was seen once. The chain joins TRBV5-1 to TRBJ1-6; 7 bases line up with TRBD1. The CDR3 is made up of 15 amino acids. Germline V lookup: CDR1 SGHRS, CDR2 YFSETQ. V lost 4 bases, J lost 10 bases, and 11 bases stayed unmatched. CDR3 loop: CASSLGQLNRSPLHF. DNA for the CDR3: TGCGCCAGCAGCCTGGGACAGCTGAACAGGTCACCCCTCCACTTT.

The rearrangement links TRBV9 to TRBJ2-2, with D uncertain. The CDR3 runs to 13 residues. The germline V gene encodes CDR1 SGDLS and CDR2 YYNGEE. V was trimmed by 5 bases and J by 6 bases, leaving 11 bases between them. This chain's CDR3 is CASRNPNSGELFF. The CDR3 region has the DNA TGTGCCAGCAGGAACCCTAACTCCGGGGAGCTGTTTTTT.

This chain links TRBV9 with TRBJ2-1, with TRBD1 matching 12 bases. The CDR3 loop spans 16 amino acids. Losses at the gene ends were 4 bases for V and 6 bases for J; bases not matched to a gene: 8. In germline, CDR1 is SGDLS, CDR2 YYNGEE. The CDR3 DNA reads TGTGCCAGCAGCAACCCGGGACAGGGGGCTGGCAATGAGCAGTTCTTC. Translating it yields CASSNPGQGAGNEQFF.

This rearrangement joins TRBV5-1 to TRBJ1-6; possible D gene TRBD1, 5 bases. Germline V gene sequence: CDR1 SGHRS, CDR2 YFSETQ. V was cut by 2 bases and J by 0 bases, with 30 bases left in between. The CDR3 runs 23 residues. This chain's CDR3 is CASSFGSRENFQGLDSYNSPLHF. The CDR3 DNA is TGCGCCAGCAGCTTCGGGTCCCGGGAGAATTTCCAGGGTCTCGACTCCTATAATTCACCCCTCCACTTT.

The CDR3 protein is CASSLAPGQGEGGANVLTF. CDR3 DNA sequence: TGCGCCAGCAGCTTGGCCCCGGGACAGGGGGAAGGTGGGGCCAACGTCCTGACTTTC. V is TRBV5-1 and J is TRBJ2-6, with 11 nucleotides matching TRBD1. The trim removed 0 bases at V and 3 bases at J, leaving 8 bases unmatched. Germline values: CDR1 SGHRS, CDR2 YFSETQ. The CDR3 covers 19 residues.

The chain uses TRBV5-6 and TRBJ1-2; the match to TRBD1 covers 8 bases. This CDR3 has 14 residues. V gave up 3 bases and J gave up 3 bases; unmatched junction bases: 4. Germline V gene data show CDR1 as SGHDT and CDR2 as YYEEEE. CDR3 bases: TGTGCCAGCAGCTCACAGGGGGATGACTATGGCTACACCTTC. This gives the protein CASSSQGDDYGYTF.

The chain's CDR3 is CASGGWSLAGVETQYF. The DNA of the CDR3 is TGTGCCAGTGGGGGTTGGAGCCTAGCGGGAGTAGAGACCCAGTACTTC. The chain joins TRBV19 to TRBJ2-5; 10 bases are a match to TRBD2. CDR1 is LNHDA, CDR2 SQIVND, per germline (reference sequence). The CDR3 has 16 residues. V dropped 8 bases and J dropped 4; count of bases not matched to a gene: 13.

The DNA of the CDR3 is TGTGCCAGCAGTGCTCGACAGGCTAACGAGCAGTACTTC. This translates into CASSARQANEQYF. This chain links TRBV2 with TRBJ2-7; D may be TRBD1 (6 bases). This CDR3 spans 13 amino acids. Per the germline V gene, CDR1 is SNHLY and CDR2 is FYNNEI. The V end lost 4 bases, the J end lost 5 bases, and 12 bases lay between the germline ends. The full variable domain, with the rest looked up from reference TRBV2 and TRBJ2-7, is EPEVTQTPSHQVTQMGQEVILRCVPISNHLYFYWYRQILGQKVEFLVSFYNNEISEKSEIFDDQFSVERPDGSNFTLKIRSTKLEDSAMYFCASSARQANEQYFGPGTRLTVT.

This clone was observed a few times. The chain carries TRBV6-1 and TRBJ2-5; 8 positions agree with TRBD2. The germline gives CDR1 MNHNS, CDR2 SASEGT. The length of the CDR3 is 18 residues. V trimming: 1 base; J trimming: 5 bases; junction bases outside the gene matches: 15. The CDR3 DNA follows: TGTGCCAGCAGTGAAGGCGTGACGGCGGTAGCGGGATTGGAGACCCAGTACTTC. It is translated as CASSEGVTAVAGLETQYF.

This clone was seen a few times. This chain connects TRBV7-2 to TRBJ1-2, with a tentative D call TRBD1 (5 bases). The CDR3 loop spans 15 amino acids. The germline V gene encodes CDR1 SGHTA and CDR2 FQGNSA. V was cut by 4 bases and J by 3 bases, with 15 bases left in between. CDR3 residues: CASSYNPRGDYGYTF. Here the CDR3 DNA reads TGTGCCAGCAGCTATAACCCGCGGGGGGACTATGGCTACACCTTC.

The chain recombines TRBV7-2 with TRBJ1-5; D is unclear. CDR3 size: 14 residues. V gave up 7 bases and J gave up 5 bases, with 15 bases separating them. Germline CDR1 and CDR2: SGHTA and FQGNSA. The CDR3, as DNA: TGTGCCAGCAAACTTAGGGAGGGCGATCAGCCCCAGCATTTT. Its translation is CASKLREGDQPQHF.

In DNA, the CDR3 is TGTGCCAGCAGCGACGCTACCTGGGGTAGCGGCGGGACCGGGGAGCTGTTTTTT. Encoded protein: CASSDATWGSGGTGELFF. The chain uses TRBV13 and TRBJ2-2; a possible D gene is TRBD2 (6 bases). This CDR3 spans 18 amino acids. The ends were cut back, 5 bases at V and 5 bases at J, with 24 bases in the middle. Germline V gene data show CDR1 as PRHDT and CDR2 as FYEKMQ (reference sequence).

With regard to this clone: At one end the junction does not follow the germline gene, possibly because of a read error. This chain uses TRBV5-6 with TRBJ2-7, with a weak D call TRBD2 (6 bases). Germline CDR1 and CDR2: SGHDT and YYEEEE. The CDR3 extends over 13 amino acids. The CDR3 protein is CASSTQLGGALHF. The DNA for the CDR3 is TGTGCCAGCAGCACCCAGTTGGGGGGAGCTCTTCACTTC.

This sequence joins TRBV7-9 and TRBJ1-4, with D possibly being TRBD1 (6 bases). V was cut by 5 bases and J by 4 bases, with 14 bases left in between. Germline lookup yields CDR1 SEHNR and CDR2 FQNEAQ (reference sequence). This CDR3 is built from 15 residues. The CDR3 region has the DNA TGTGCCAGCAGCGGTCAACAGGGCCTTAATGAAAAACTGTTTTTT. Encoded protein: CASSGQQGLNEKLFF.